The 7 T cell receptor beta chains reported below all come from one sample, sequenced in a study of beta chain features in type 1 diabetes. The study reverse transcribed the entire isolated RNA, so it sequenced expressed TCRB transcripts. TCRdb keeps only in-frame clones here, not all; method: immunoSEQ multiplex PCR. The sample records fewer than 650,000 clones, around 15% being singletons. Input material: naive CD4+ T cells from blood. All receptors come from a man aged 18 to 29 in good health.

This clone was seen only a few times. As DNA, the CDR3 is TGTGCCAGCAGTCCGCAGGGCGGAGGGGGCTACACCTTC. Encoded protein: CASSPQGGGGYTF. The V gene is TRBV7-2, the J gene TRBJ1-2; D is possibly TRBD1 (5 bases). Germline loops: CDR1 SGHTA, CDR2 FQGNSA. The CDR3 consists of 13 residues. The V gene lost 6 bases and the J gene lost 8 bases, with 16 bases spanning the gap.

There are a few counts of this clone. The rearrangement links TRBV5-4 to TRBJ2-1; 11 bases fit TRBD1. The CDR3 extends over 16 amino acids. CDR1 and CDR2 (germline): SGHNT, YYREEE (reference sequence). V gave up 0 bases and J gave up 4 bases; unmatched junction bases: 3. The CDR3 reads CASSLVGTGGYNEQFF. Written as DNA, the CDR3 is TGTGCCAGCAGCTTGGTTGGGACAGGGGGATACAATGAGCAGTTCTTC.

The CDR3 loop is CASNSGGQPQHF. CDR3 sequence (DNA): TGTGCCAGCAATTCGGGAGGTCAGCCCCAGCATTTT. The chain uses TRBV28 and TRBJ1-5, with D unresolved. Trimming pared 7 bases from V and 6 bases from J, leaving 10 bases between. The CDR3 loop spans 12 amino acids. CDR1 MDHEN and CDR2 SYDVKM come from the germline V gene. The variable domain in full, with the rest retrieved from reference TRBV28 and TRBJ1-5, is DVKVTQSSRYLVKRTGEKVFLECVQDMDHENMFWYRQDPGLGLRLIYFSYDVKMKEKGDIPEGYSVSREKKERFSLILESASTNQTSMYLCASNSGGQPQHFGDGTRLSIL.

The chain recombines TRBV9 with TRBJ2-7, with TRBD1 identical over 9 bases. Germline V gene lookup returns CDR1 SGDLS and CDR2 YYNGEE. V dropped 4 bases and J dropped 3; count of bases not matched to a gene: 8. The CDR3 has 15 amino acids. The CDR3 sequence is CASSPRDRAGYEQYF. In nucleotides, the CDR3 is TGTGCCAGCAGCCCTCGGGACAGGGCGGGCTACGAGCAGTACTTC.

In its sample, this clone was seen a few times. CDR3 protein: CASSLGVSGANVLTF. In nucleotides, the CDR3 is TGTGCCAGCAGCTTGGGGGTCTCTGGGGCCAACGTCCTGACTTTC. This rearrangement joins TRBV11-3 to TRBJ2-6, with D perhaps given as TRBD1 or TRBD2 (5 bases each). This CDR3 comprises 15 residues. CDR1 is SGHNT and CDR2 is YENEEA in the germline V gene. The V gene lost 3 bases and the J gene lost 0 bases, with 6 bases spanning the gap.

V is TRBV11-3 and J is TRBJ2-4; a weak D match, TRBD1 (7 bases). From germline, CDR1 is SGHNT and CDR2 YENEEA. V gave up 3 bases and J gave up 5 bases, with 11 bases separating them. This CDR3 has 14 amino acids. CDR3 residues: CASSLGGQQNIQYF. The CDR3 nucleotides read TGTGCCAGCAGCTTGGGGGGACAGCAAAACATTCAGTACTTC.

The CDR3 bases are TGTGCCAGCAGCATCCGGACAGGAGAGAACACTGAAGCTTTCTTT. This encodes CASSIRTGENTEAFF. The J gene is TRBJ1-1, the V gene TRBV5-4; 7 positions agree with TRBD1. Germline V gene sequence: CDR1 SGHNT, CDR2 YYREEE (reference sequence). Trimming removed 4 bases from V and 1 base from J; junction bases left unmatched: 7. The CDR3 is 15 amino acids. Full variable domain (rest looked up from reference TRBV5-4 and TRBJ1-1): ETGVTQSPTHLIKTRGQQVTLRCSSQSGHNTVSWYQQALGQGPQFIFQYYREEENGRGNFPPRFSGLQFPNYSSELNVNALELDDSALYLCASSIRTGENTEAFFGQGTRLTVV.